This record covers a single TCR beta chain. Per the germline V gene, CDR1 is KGHDR and CDR2 is SFDVKD. This CDR3 has 15 amino acids. V was cut by 9 bases and J by 1 base, with 14 bases left in between. This record comes from a study of HIV-infected patients and healthy controls. MiXCR was run by TCRdb on the 5' RACE reads, yielding one entry per CDR3 protein. This sample has some 20,000 distinct CDR3 sequences, with around 19% found just once. The rearrangement links TRBV24-1 to TRBJ2-2, with a weak D call TRBD1 (5 bases). This TCR was recovered from a human donor in good health. Sequenced input: CD8+ T cells from blood. The CDR3 DNA sequence: TGTGCCACCGCCCCCCAGGGAAGGAACACCGGGGAGCTGTTTTTT. It yields the protein CATAPQGRNTGELFF.